Listed below are T cell receptor beta chains from one sample, sequenced in a study of blood T cell repertoires in COVID-19. This table comes from immunoSEQ multiplex PCR, and its TCRdb copy is limited to in-frame clones, with some not included. Seen here are 300,000 or so clones, roughly nine tenths observed once, and the top ten hold around 2.2%. Specimen: peripheral blood. Every receptor here comes from a woman aged 25 to 39 with COVID-19, enrolled during active disease. Each CDR3 is given with its conserved first and last residue. Each record gives: clone size, V gene, J gene, D gene, CDR3 DNA, CDR3 protein. A D gene is named only where the DNA matches it firmly. The size field is filled for only some rows; it gives once, few, many or a size class.

>NA|TRBV30|TRBJ2-3|TRBD2
TGTGCCTGGAGTGTAGGGACTAGCGGCAGCACAGATACGCAGTATTTT
CAWSVGTSGSTDTQYF
>NA|TRBV21-1|TRBJ2-3|NA
TGTGCCAGCAGCAAAGGGACGGGAGGTGGAGATACGCAGTATTTT
CASSKGTGGGDTQYF
>NA|TRBV3-1/TRBV3-2|TRBJ2-7|NA
TGTGCCAGCAGCCATGGGGCTGTCGTCTTCGAGCAGTACTTC
CASSHGAVVFEQYF
>NA|TRBV15|TRBJ2-7|TRBD2
TGTGCCACCAGCAGAGAAGCTAGCGGGATTTACGAGCAGTACTTC
CATSREASGIYEQYF
>NA|TRBV19|TRBJ1-5|TRBD1
TGTGCCAGTAGTCGGGACAGGGGGCCCAATCAGCCCCAGCATTTT
CASSRDRGPNQPQHF
>NA|TRBV7-9|TRBJ1-1|NA
TGTGCCAGCAGCTTAGTGGATTTAGGGGACTATAGGGCTTTCTTT
CASSLVDLGDYRAFF
>NA|TRBV3-1/TRBV3-2|TRBJ1-1|TRBD1
TGTGCCAGCAGCACCGCCCGGACAGGGAACACTGAAGCTTTCTTT
CASSTARTGNTEAFF
>NA|TRBV19|TRBJ2-5|TRBD2
TGTGCCAGTAGTATAGAGGCTAGCGGGAGTGAGACCCAGTACTTC
CASSIEASGSETQYF
>NA|TRBV11-3|TRBJ2-7|TRBD2
TGTGCCAGCAGCGCCGGACTAGCGGGAGACTACGAGCAGTACTTC
CASSAGLAGDYEQYF
>few|TRBV6-6|TRBJ1-3|NA
TGTGCCAGCAGTTCAGGGGCCGGAAACACCATATATTTT
CASSSGAGNTIYF
>NA|TRBV10-3|TRBJ2-5|TRBD2
TGTGCCATCAGCTTTGGACTAGCGGGAGGGGGAGAGACCCAGTACTTC
CAISFGLAGGGETQYF
>once|TRBV10-3|TRBJ1-2|NA
TGTGCCATGTCCGGGAACTATGGCTACACCTTC
CAMSGNYGYTF
>NA|TRBV2|TRBJ1-1|NA
TGTGCCAGCAGTGTGCTCCCCCCCAGTGAAGCTTTCTTT
CASSVLPPSEAFF
>once|TRBV5-1|TRBJ2-7|TRBD1
TGCGCCAGCAGCTTGGGTTCAGGGGGCAACGAGCAGTACTTC
CASSLGSGGNEQYF
>few|TRBV5-1|TRBJ2-7|TRBD1
TGCGCCAGCAGTACCGACGGGACAGATCCCTACGAGCAGTACTTC
CASSTDGTDPYEQYF
>NA|TRBV19|TRBJ2-2|NA
TGTGCCAGTAGAGAGAGGGTGGTCGGGGAGCTGTTTTTT
CASRERVVGELFF
>NA|TRBV3-1/TRBV3-2|TRBJ1-6|NA
TGTGCCAGCAGCGAAACATTTTTTAATTCACCCCTCCACTTT
CASSETFFNSPLHF
>NA|TRBV5-6|TRBJ1-1|NA
TGTGCCAGCAGCTCGCGGAGGGTGGGGAACACTGAAGCTTTCTTT
CASSSRRVGNTEAFF
>NA|TRBV4-1|TRBJ2-3|TRBD2
TGCGCCAGCAGCCAAGATAGGGAAAGAGCGGGAGATTCGGATACGCAGTATTTT
CASSQDRERAGDSDTQYF
>NA|TRBV15|TRBJ1-2|NA
TGTGCCACCAGCAGAGAAAGGGGATCCTATGGCTACACCTTC
CATSRERGSYGYTF
>NA|TRBV6-5|TRBJ1-4|TRBD1
TGTGCCAGCAGCTCCGGGACAGAGGTTGAAAAACTGTTTTTT
CASSSGTEVEKLFF
>NA|TRBV9|TRBJ2-1|NA
TGTGCCAGCAGCGGCGGAACCTACAATGAGCAGTTCTTC
CASSGGTYNEQFF
>NA|TRBV7-8|TRBJ2-1|NA
TGTGCCAGCAGTCCTACAGGGTCTTACAATGAGCAGTTCTTC
CASSPTGSYNEQFF
>NA|TRBV7-2|TRBJ1-2|NA
TGTGCCAGCAGCTTAGTTGGGGGCTCCAACTATGGCTACACCTTC
CASSLVGGSNYGYTF
>once|TRBV9|TRBJ2-1|TRBD2
TGTGCCAGCAGCGTAGAGGTTCTAGCGGACGGGGACAATGAGCAGTTCTTC
CASSVEVLADGDNEQFF
>NA|TRBV5-1|TRBJ2-6|NA
TGCGCCAGCACCCAGAACCCCTCTGGGGCCAACGTCCTGACTTTC
CASTQNPSGANVLTF
>NA|TRBV27|TRBJ1-6|NA
TGTGCCAGCAGTTCGGGTCCCGGCTCACCCCTCCACTTT
CASSSGPGSPLHF
>NA|TRBV4-1|TRBJ2-1|TRBD2
TGCGCCAGCAGCCAAGATCAGATAGCGGGAACCTGGGTCAATGAGCAGTTCTTC
CASSQDQIAGTWVNEQFF
>NA|TRBV5-1|TRBJ1-1|TRBD1
TGCGCCAGCAGCCGGACAGGGGGCGACGGAACTGAAGCTTTCTTT
CASSRTGGDGTEAFF
>NA|TRBV6-1|TRBJ1-2|TRBD1
TGTGCCAGCAGTGAACAACAGGGGAGAGGAAACTATGGCTACACCTTC
CASSEQQGRGNYGYTF
>NA|TRBV27|TRBJ1-1|TRBD1
TGTGCCAGCGGAAGACAGGGGATTGGCACTGAAGCTTTCTTT
CASGRQGIGTEAFF
>NA|TRBV11-2|TRBJ1-1|NA
TGTGCCAGCAGCTTAGACGTTAGTGGTGTAAACACTGAAGCTTTCTTT
CASSLDVSGVNTEAFF
>once|TRBV5-4|TRBJ2-4|NA
TGTGCCAGCAGCTTGGTAGTCCCAGGCAGTGGCAAAAACATTCAGTACTTC
CASSLVVPGSGKNIQYF
>NA|TRBV2|TRBJ1-3|NA
TGTGCCAGCCTAGGTTCTGGGGACTCCGGCTCTGGAAACACCATATATTTT
CASLGSGDSGSGNTIYF
>NA|TRBV27|TRBJ2-1|NA
TGTGCCAGCAGTCTCTACAATGAGCAGTTCTTC
CASSLYNEQFF
>NA|TRBV29-1|TRBJ1-2|NA
TGCAGCGTTGATGTCGACAGAACCTACTATGGCTACACCTTC
CSVDVDRTYYGYTF
>NA|TRBV5-4|TRBJ2-3|TRBD2
TGTGCCAGCAGCCCCGGACTAGCGGGAGGGTTAAGCACAGATACGCAGTATTTT
CASSPGLAGGLSTDTQYF
>NA|TRBV10-3|TRBJ1-1|TRBD1
TGTGCCACCTTTGGGACAGCCCACACTGAAGCTTTCTTT
CATFGTAHTEAFF
>NA|TRBV7-8|TRBJ2-3|TRBD1
TGTGCCAGCAGCTTTTGGACAGGGGGCACAGATACGCAGTATTTT
CASSFWTGGTDTQYF
>NA|TRBV28|TRBJ2-7|TRBD2
TGTGCCAGCAGTCCAAGGACTAGCGGGATCGACGAGCAGTACTTC
CASSPRTSGIDEQYF
>NA|TRBV21-1|TRBJ1-2|NA
TGTGCCAGCAGCACTACGAGGGTCTCGCGGCGGGCTAACTATGGCTACACCTTC
CASSTTRVSRRANYGYTF
>NA|TRBV6-5|TRBJ2-1|TRBD2
TGTGCCAGCAGGAGCGGACTAGCGCAGTACAATGAGCAGTTCTTC
CASRSGLAQYNEQFF
>NA|TRBV6-6|TRBJ2-2|NA
TGTGCCAGCAGTTACTCGATGATCAGCACCGGGGAGCTGTTTTTT
CASSYSMISTGELFF
>once|TRBV24-1|TRBJ2-1|NA
TGTGCCACCAGCCCGACCGAGGGGGCGGGAGGACCGTACAATGAGCAGTTCTTC
CATSPTEGAGGPYNEQFF
>NA|TRBV5-1|TRBJ2-1|NA
TGCGCCAGCAGCTTGCAGGTCCAATACAATGAGCAGTTCTTC
CASSLQVQYNEQFF
>NA|TRBV9|TRBJ2-3|TRBD2
TGTGCCAGCAGCCCAGGGACTAGCGGCTTCGGGGATACGCAGTATTTT
CASSPGTSGFGDTQYF
>NA|TRBV5-1|TRBJ1-2|TRBD1
TGCGCCAGCAGCCAACACATCCCACAGGGGAAGACTAACTATGGCTACACCTTC
CASSQHIPQGKTNYGYTF
>NA|TRBV5-1|TRBJ2-7|NA
TGCGCCAGCAGCTTGGCGAGGGACAAGCGCAACGAGCAGTACTTC
CASSLARDKRNEQYF
>NA|TRBV5-1|TRBJ1-4|NA
TGCGCCAGCTCGACAGCAACTAATGAAAAACTGTTTTTT
CASSTATNEKLFF
>NA|TRBV5-8|TRBJ1-4|NA
TGTGCCAGCAGCTTGGAGCGTACGGCCAATGAAAAACTGTTTTTT
CASSLERTANEKLFF
>once|TRBV28|TRBJ1-3|NA
TGTGCCAGCAAGCAATCGGGGTGGTCGGACACCATATATTTT
CASKQSGWSDTIYF
>NA|TRBV28|TRBJ2-1|TRBD2
TGTGCCAGCAGTTTAAGTCCGGGAGGGATCTACAATGAGCAGTTCTTC
CASSLSPGGIYNEQFF
>NA|TRBV4-1|TRBJ1-5|NA
TGCGCCAGCAGCCAAGGGGGCAACGATCAGCCCCAGCATTTT
CASSQGGNDQPQHF
>NA|TRBV27|TRBJ2-7|NA
TGTGCCAGCAGTCGGACTAATTGGCAGGTGGGAGAGCAGTACTTC
CASSRTNWQVGEQYF